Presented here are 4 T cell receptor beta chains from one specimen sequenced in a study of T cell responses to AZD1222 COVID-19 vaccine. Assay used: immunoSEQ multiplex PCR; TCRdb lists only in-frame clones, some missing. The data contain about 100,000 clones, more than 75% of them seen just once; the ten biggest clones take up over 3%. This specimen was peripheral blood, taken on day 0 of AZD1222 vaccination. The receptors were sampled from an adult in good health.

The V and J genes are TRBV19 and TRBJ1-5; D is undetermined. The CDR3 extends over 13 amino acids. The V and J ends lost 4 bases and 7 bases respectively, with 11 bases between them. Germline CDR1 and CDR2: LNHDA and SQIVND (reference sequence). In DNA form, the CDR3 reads TGTGCCAGTAGTACGAGACGACAACAGCCCCAGCATTTT. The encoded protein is CASSTRRQQPQHF.

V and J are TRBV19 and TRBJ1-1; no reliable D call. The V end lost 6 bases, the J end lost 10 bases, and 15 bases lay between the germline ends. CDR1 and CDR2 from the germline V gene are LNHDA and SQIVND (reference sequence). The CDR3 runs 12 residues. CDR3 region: CASRTPQTGAFF. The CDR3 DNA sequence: TGTGCCAGTAGAACACCCCAGACCGGAGCTTTCTTT.

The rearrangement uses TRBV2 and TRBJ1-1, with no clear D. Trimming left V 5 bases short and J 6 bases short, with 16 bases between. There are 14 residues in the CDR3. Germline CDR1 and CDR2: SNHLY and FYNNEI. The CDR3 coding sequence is TGTGCCAGCAGTTTTAGGGTGTTGGGCTCTGAAGCTTTCTTT. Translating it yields CASSFRVLGSEAFF.

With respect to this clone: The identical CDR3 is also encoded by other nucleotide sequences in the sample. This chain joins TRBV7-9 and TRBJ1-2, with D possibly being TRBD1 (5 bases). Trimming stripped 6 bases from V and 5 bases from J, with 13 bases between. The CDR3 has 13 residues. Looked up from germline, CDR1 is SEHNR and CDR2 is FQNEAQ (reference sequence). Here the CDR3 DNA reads TGTGCCAGCAGTCCTGGGACTGGATATGGCTACACCTTC. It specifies CASSPGTGYGYTF.